This TCR beta chain was identified in a study of blood T cell repertoires in COVID-19 (dated by TCRdb to about 2020). About the full investigation: The collaborator samples originated in the United States, Italy and Spain and spanned the acute and convalescent phases of COVID-19. The material from the prospective study consisted of cDNA or gDNA derived from T cells, B-cell-depleted T cells, or PBMCs. The dataset comprised deeply sampled blood TCRbeta repertoires from subjects exposed to, actively infected with, or recovered from COVID-19. The repertoires were released in a freely available public database meant as a resource for research on the immune response to SARS-CoV-2. Samples were obtained from the ongoing ImmuneRACE study (first 160 participants) and from 1,254 subjects provided by 6 global collaborators. Sample metadata almost always included a de-identified subject ID, COVID-19 status, age in years and sex. HLA class I and class II types, where available, came from metadata supplied by the sample provider rather than from assay-based typing.

Study-wide conclusions, independent of this receptor: The quantity of clinical and demographic metadata differed by source and by participant and was supplied without curation.

Reading from cysteine to phenylalanine, the CDR3 counts 12 amino acids. Only CDR3 DNA is held: 36 bases, read in frame from base 1. Via the germline V gene, CDR1 is MDHEN and CDR2 SYDVKM. Ends trimmed: V by 8 bases, J by 6 bases; bases unmatched to a gene: 3. Comments on this clone: Its antigen specificity is not known. Per-nucleotide qualities are absent, and no much larger clonotype sits a single base away.

TCRbeta CDR3 regions were amplified from genomic DNA using the immunoSEQ Assay, a bias-controlled multiplex PCR. For the original study's pipeline: The number of nucleated cells in each sample was estimated by amplification of reference gene primers within the assay. To quantify the absolute abundance of each unique TCRbeta CDR3 rearrangement, sequence reads were collapsed and filtered. For each sample, productive Simpson clonality was calculated as the square root of Simpson's diversity index across productive rearrangements. Sourced from immuneACCESS, this table was stored by TCRdb with only in-frame sequences that have V and J called. A share of the clones is absent; for the studies checked, an unresolved V gene accounts for under half, and the remainder has no known explanation. The DNA was the basis for D and trimming; V, J and clone size are from that table. The sample table shows 75,000 to 100,000 clones, and less than 85% are seen once. Roughly 10% of the sample rests with the top ten.

The collaborating institutions used their own protocols to collect whole blood in K2EDTA tubes. For TCRbeta analysis, collaborator samples were shipped as frozen whole blood, as isolated PBMCs, or as DNA extracted from either sample type. The clonotype comes from a human donor in a cohort sampled during active COVID-19. Sequenced: peripheral blood. Recombination linked TRBV28 to TRBJ1-5, with 8 middle bases fitting TRBD1. CDR3 region: CASRTGGQPQHF. The nucleotide sequence reads TGTGCCAGCCGAACAGGGGGTCAGCCCCAGCATTTT.